Listed below are T cell receptor beta chains from one sample, sequenced in a study of cytomegalovirus exposure and HLA in healthy donors. The data were produced by immunoSEQ multiplex PCR, yet TCRdb's version contains in-frame clones alone and is incomplete. The sample shows about 200,000 clones, 87% of them seen only once. Sequences were obtained from PBMCs. These receptors originate from a man aged 25-45 years in good health and CMV-seronegative. Both conserved end residues are part of each CDR3. D genes are given only for firm matches. Rows may omit the clone size; those that give it use once, few, many or a size class.

clone_size,j_call,v_call,d_call,cdr3_nt,cdr3_aa
.,TRBJ1-2,TRBV2,.,TGTGCCAGCAGGGTGGGGGGGGAGTGGTATGGCTACACCTTC,CASRVGGEWYGYTF
.,TRBJ2-1,TRBV7-9,TRBD1,TGTTCCAGCAGCAGAACGGGACAGGGCTACAATGAGCAGTTCTTC,CSSSRTGQGYNEQFF
.,TRBJ2-5,TRBV28,.,TGTGCCAGCAGAGGACAGCAGAACCAAGAGACCCAGTACTTC,CASRGQQNQETQYF
.,TRBJ1-5,TRBV19,TRBD1,TGTGCCAGTAGGGGGAGGGACAGGCCGAATCAGCCCCAGCATTTT,CASRGRDRPNQPQHF
.,TRBJ1-2,TRBV5-6,.,TGTGCCAGCAGCTTGGCAGGAAGGTGGTCTAACTATGGCTACACCTTC,CASSLAGRWSNYGYTF
.,TRBJ2-7,TRBV5-1,TRBD2,TGCGCCAGCAGCCCCGGACTAGTGGGCGAGCAGTACTTC,CASSPGLVGEQYF
.,TRBJ2-7,TRBV14,.,TGTGCCAGCAGCCCATCCCGACCGGGACTGGGGTGGGAGCAGTACTTC,CASSPSRPGLGWEQYF
few,TRBJ2-7,TRBV7-6,.,TGTGCCAGCAGCTTAGGGGGAGGGGGAGGGCAGTACTTC,CASSLGGGGGQYF
.,TRBJ2-2,TRBV7-2,TRBD1,TGTGCCAGCAGCTTCTCAGGGGGCACCGGGGAGCTGTTTTTT,CASSFSGGTGELFF
.,TRBJ1-5,TRBV19,.,TGTGCCAGTGGCTTCGACACTCTCAATCAGCCCCAGCATTTT,CASGFDTLNQPQHF
.,TRBJ1-1,TRBV28,TRBD1,TGTGCCAGCAGTCTGGACAGGGGTGGAACTGAAGCTTTCTTT,CASSLDRGGTEAFF
.,TRBJ1-4,TRBV9,.,TGTGCCAGCAGCGTAAGCTACAGCTACCATAATGAAAAACTGTTTTTT,CASSVSYSYHNEKLFF
.,TRBJ1-4,TRBV18,TRBD1,TGTGCCAGCTCAACGGGACAGGGGAATGAAAAACTGTTTTTT,CASSTGQGNEKLFF
.,TRBJ1-3,TRBV10-3,TRBD1,TGTGCCATCAGTGGGGGACAGGGGGTAAACACCATATATTTT,CAISGGQGVNTIYF
.,TRBJ2-1,TRBV5-6,.,TGTGCCAGCAGCCCCCCGGGCACACGGGGGGAGCAGTTCTTC,CASSPPGTRGEQFF
.,TRBJ1-1,TRBV6-1,.,TGTGCCAGCCGCCCGACACATATGAACACTGAAGCTTTCTTT,CASRPTHMNTEAFF
.,TRBJ2-6,TRBV28,.,TGTGCGTCGCGGGGTGCAAGGCCCTCTGGGGCCAACGTCCTGACTTTC,CASRGARPSGANVLTF
once,TRBJ2-3,TRBV11-3,.,TGTGCCAGCAGCCCATCCCAGCGCCGCGATACGCAGTATTTT,CASSPSQRRDTQYF
once,TRBJ2-1,TRBV21-1,.,TGTGCCAGCAGCAACGCGGCGTGCAATGAGCAGTTCTTC,CASSNAACNEQFF
.,TRBJ1-1,TRBV4-1,TRBD1,TGCGCCAGCAGCCAACTTACAGGGGGGGCCACTGAAGCTTTCTTT,CASSQLTGGATEAFF